This T cell receptor beta chain was captured in a study of T cells in Graves' hyperthyroidism and ophthalmopathy. The study's findings and limits: Within blood appeared most thyroid clonotypes that had expanded above 0.001.

Germline CDR1 and CDR2: DFQATT and SNEGSKA (reference sequence). This CDR3 is 13 amino acids long. With V trimmed by 6 bases and J by 4 bases, 7 bases remained unmatched. The TCR beta CDR3 regions underwent amplification using RNA transcripts as the source. Using the HTBI primer set, a first-round RT-PCR was run on the TCR CDR3. TCRdb processed the multiplex PCR reads anew with MiXCR; each CDR3 protein has one entry. The data show around 440,000 distinct CDR3 sequences, 15% to 19% seen once. Absent ophthalmopathy progression within 18 months defined stable Graves' hyperthyroidism. The PBMCs were taken from around 10 ml of fresh peripheral blood. This clonotype was seen many times. What it binds is not known.

The V call is TRBV20-1, the J call TRBJ1-1; 8 positions match TRBD1. Sequenced input: blood. The source of this sequence is a woman between 18 and 29 years old with Graves' hyperthyroidism. DNA for the CDR3: TGCAGTGCCACCCAGGGGGCTGGCACTGAAGCTTTCTTT. It yields the protein CSATQGAGTEAFF.